This T cell receptor (beta chain) appears in the sequencing data of a study of blood T cell repertoires in COVID-19. For the study at large: Collection of acute and convalescent COVID-19 samples took place in the United States, Italy and Spain.

Participants were aged roughly 18 to 100 years from 20 to 30 US areas. The table came from immunoSEQ multiplex PCR; TCRdb's copy has only in-frame clones and leaves some out. The sample yields around 310,000 clones, roughly 89% seen once. V lost 6 bases, J lost 3 bases, and 8 bases lay in between. Per the germline V gene, CDR1 is SQVTM and CDR2 is ANQGSEA. The CDR3 runs to 11 residues. The genes are TRBV29-1 and TRBJ1-2, with D uncertain. The receptor was isolated from a woman younger than 45 who had recovered from COVID-19. Sequencing was carried out using PBMCs or T cells enriched from blood (not recorded which). CDR3 residues: CSVGEDYGYTF. CDR3 nucleotides: TGCAGCGTCGGGGAGGACTATGGCTACACCTTC.